This T cell receptor beta chain was recovered during a study of T cell changes during pregnancy in multiple sclerosis. The CDR3 is 13 residues long. Germline lookup yields CDR1 SGHTA and CDR2 FQGNSA. V was pared by 3 bases and J by 9 bases, with 6 bases of the junction left unmatched. Some clones are missing from TCRdb's copy, which holds only in-frame ones; the method was immunoSEQ multiplex PCR. The sample holds 80,000 to 100,000 clones, 91% seen once. The sequenced sample was peripheral blood, obtained after pregnancy. The TCR sequence derives from a female donor in good health, enrolled as a control in a pregnancy study. V usage is TRBV7-2 and J usage is TRBJ1-1; 8 nucleotides align to TRBD1. The DNA for the CDR3 is TGTGCCAGCAGCTTGGGGACAGGATTTAAAGCTTTCTTT. Protein product: CASSLGTGFKAFF.